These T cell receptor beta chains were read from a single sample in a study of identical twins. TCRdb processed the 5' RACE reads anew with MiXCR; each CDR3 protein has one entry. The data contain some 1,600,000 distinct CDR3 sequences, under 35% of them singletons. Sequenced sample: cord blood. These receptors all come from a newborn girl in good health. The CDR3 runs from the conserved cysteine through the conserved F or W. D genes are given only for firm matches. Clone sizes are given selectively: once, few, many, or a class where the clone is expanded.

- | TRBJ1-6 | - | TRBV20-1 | TGCATTCCTTTGGGGAGCTCCTATAATTCACCCCTCCACTTT | CIPLGSSYNSPLHF
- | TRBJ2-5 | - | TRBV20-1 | TGCAGTGCTAGAGTGGGAACTAGTGGGAATGAGCAGTACTTC | CSARVGTSGNEQYF
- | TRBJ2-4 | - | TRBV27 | TGTGCCAGCAGTTTATCATTGCAGGGTTTAGCCAAAAACATTCAGTACTTC | CASSLSLQGLAKNIQYF
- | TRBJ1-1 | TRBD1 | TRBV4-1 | TGCGCCAGCAGCCCTGCGGGACAGGGAAACACTGAAGCTTTCTTT | CASSPAGQGNTEAFF
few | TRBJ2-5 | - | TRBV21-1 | TGTGCCACCATGGGGCAGGGTGTAGAGACCCAGTACTTC | CATMGQGVETQYF
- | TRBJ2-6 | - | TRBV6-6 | TGTGCCAGCAGTTACTCCCCCCGCTCTGGGGCCAACGTCCTGACTTTC | CASSYSPRSGANVLTF
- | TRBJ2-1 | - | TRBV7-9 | TGTGCCAGCAGCCCACTACAGGGTAAATCCTACAATGAGCAGTTCTTC | CASSPLQGKSYNEQFF
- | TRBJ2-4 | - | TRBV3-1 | TGTGCCAGCAGCCAGGAAGAAAACATTCAGTACTTC | CASSQEENIQYF
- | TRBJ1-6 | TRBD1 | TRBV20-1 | TGCAGTGCAAACAGGGGGAACTCCTATAATTCACCCCCCCACTTT | CSANRGNSYNSPPHF
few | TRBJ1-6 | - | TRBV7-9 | TGTGCCAGCAGCTTCCCCGGGGTTGGATCACCCCTCCACTTT | CASSFPGVGSPLHF
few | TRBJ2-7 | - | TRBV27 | TGTGCCAGCAGCCAGGCGTACCCGACCTACGAGCAGTACTTC | CASSQAYPTYEQYF
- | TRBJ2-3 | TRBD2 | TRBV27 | TGTGCCAGCAGTCCACTAACTAGCGGGACTTTATGGGGTACGCAGTATTTT | CASSPLTSGTLWGTQYF
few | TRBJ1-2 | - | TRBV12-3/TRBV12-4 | TGTGCCAGCAGCATTAGGGGGGGGTGGTATGGCTACACCTTC | CASSIRGGWYGYTF
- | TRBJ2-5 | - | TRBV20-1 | TGCAGTGCTAGTAGTCGGGGCCTAGAGACCCAGTACTTC | CSASSRGLETQYF
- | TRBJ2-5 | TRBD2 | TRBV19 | TGTGCCAGTAGTGGCATAGCGGGGGGTATCAAAGAGACCCAGTACTTC | CASSGIAGGIKETQYF
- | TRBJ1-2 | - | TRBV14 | TGTGCCAGCAGCCAACTCTTGGGCTATGGCTACACCTTC | CASSQLLGYGYTF
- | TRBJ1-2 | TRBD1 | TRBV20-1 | TGCAGTGCCTTCGGACAGGGGGGAGCTAACTATGGCTACACCTTC | CSAFGQGGANYGYTF
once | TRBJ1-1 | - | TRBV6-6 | TGTGCCAGCACGGGTGTTGGAGGCGGGGGAACTGAAGCTTTCTTT | CASTGVGGGGTEAFF
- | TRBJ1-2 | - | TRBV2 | TGTGCCAGCAGTGCACAGATAGCTAACTATGGCTACACCTTC | CASSAQIANYGYTF
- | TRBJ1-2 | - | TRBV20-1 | TGCAGTGCTAGCCAGGGGATGTATGGCTACACCTTC | CSASQGMYGYTF
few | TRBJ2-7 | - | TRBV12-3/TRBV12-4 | TGTGCCAGCAGTTTAAATGGGGCCTACGAGCAGTACTTC | CASSLNGAYEQYF
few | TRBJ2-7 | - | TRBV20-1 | TGCAGTGCTAGAGATCCGGGACTCCTCGAGCAGTACTTC | CSARDPGLLEQYF
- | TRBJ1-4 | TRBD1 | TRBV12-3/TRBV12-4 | TGTGCCAGCATAGACAGGGCGGGGCCGAGTGAAAAACTGTTTTTT | CASIDRAGPSEKLFF
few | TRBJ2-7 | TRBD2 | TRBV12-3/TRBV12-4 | TGTGCCAGCAGCCCCGGACTAGCGGGAGGGCATAGAGAGCAGTACTTC | CASSPGLAGGHREQYF
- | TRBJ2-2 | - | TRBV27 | TGTGCCAGCAGTTTTATAGGGGATGGCGGGGAGCTGTTTTTT | CASSFIGDGGELFF
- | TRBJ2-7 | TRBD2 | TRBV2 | TGTGCCAGCATTCCTCCTAGCGGATACGAGCAGTACTTC | CASIPPSGYEQYF
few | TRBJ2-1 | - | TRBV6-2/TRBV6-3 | TGTGCCAGCAGTTACTACTCCGGCCCCCAAGAGACCCAGTTCTTC | CASSYYSGPQETQFF
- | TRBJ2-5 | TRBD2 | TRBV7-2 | TGTGCCAGCAGCTTTGATCGGACTAGCGGGGGGGCGCAGTACTTC | CASSFDRTSGGAQYF
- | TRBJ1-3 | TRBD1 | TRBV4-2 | TGTGCCAGCAGCCAAGCGCAGGGGGCATCGGGAAACACCATATATTTT | CASSQAQGASGNTIYF
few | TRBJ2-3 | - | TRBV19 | TGTGCCAGCCGCGACAGTATTACGCAGTATTTT | CASRDSITQYF
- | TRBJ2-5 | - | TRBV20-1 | TGCAGTGCTAGTGATTTGGGGCTTGGGACCCAGTACTTC | CSASDLGLGTQYF
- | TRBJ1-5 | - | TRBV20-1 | TGCAGTGCTAACAGGGTGGGCAATCAGCCCCAGCATTTT | CSANRVGNQPQHF
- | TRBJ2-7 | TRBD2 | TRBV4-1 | TGCGCCAGCAGCTCTCGACTAGCGGGAGGACACAATGAGCAGTACTTC | CASSSRLAGGHNEQYF
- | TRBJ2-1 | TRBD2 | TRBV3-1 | TGTGCCAGCAGCCAAGATCCGAGCGGGGCGGAGCAGTTCTTC | CASSQDPSGAEQFF
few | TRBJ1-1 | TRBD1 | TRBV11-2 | TGTGCCAGCAGCTTAGTCGACAGGGAGGCTGAAGCTTTCTTT | CASSLVDREAEAFF
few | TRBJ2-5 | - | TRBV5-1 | TGCGCCAGCAGGGAGGGAGGAGAGACCCAGTACTTC | CASREGGETQYF
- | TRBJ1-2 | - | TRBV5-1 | TGCGCCAGCAGCTTGGATTTCGTGTCCTCGGTAGGCTATGGCTACACCTTC | CASSLDFVSSVGYGYTF
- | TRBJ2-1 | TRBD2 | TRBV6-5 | TGTGCCAGCAGTTACTTTGCCGGACTAGCGGGACCCAGCTCCTACAATGAGCAGTTCTTC | CASSYFAGLAGPSSYNEQFF
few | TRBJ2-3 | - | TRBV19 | TGTGCCAGTAGTATTGGTGGGTCCGCAGATACGCAGTATTTT | CASSIGGSADTQYF
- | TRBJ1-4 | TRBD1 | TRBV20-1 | TGCAGTGCTGCCCGGGACAGGGGTGTGGAAAAACTGTTTTTT | CSAARDRGVEKLFF
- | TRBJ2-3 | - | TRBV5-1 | TGCGCCAGCAGCTGGGTAGGGGTGGCAGATACGCAGTATTTT | CASSWVGVADTQYF
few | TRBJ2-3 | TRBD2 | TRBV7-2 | TGTGCCAGCAGCCCTAGCGGGAGGGAAACAGATACGCAGTATTTT | CASSPSGRETDTQYF
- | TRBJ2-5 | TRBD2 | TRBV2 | TGTGCCAGCTGGGACTACCTCGTCAATGAGCAGTACTTC | CASWDYLVNEQYF
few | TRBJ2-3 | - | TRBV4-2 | TGTGCCAGCAGCCAACATCGGCTAGACTCTAGCACAGATACGCAGTATTTT | CASSQHRLDSSTDTQYF
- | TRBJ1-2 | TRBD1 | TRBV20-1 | TGCAGTGCTAGCCCGGACAGGCTGAGAAACGTTGACTATGGCTACACCTTC | CSASPDRLRNVDYGYTF
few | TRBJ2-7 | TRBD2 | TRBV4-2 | TGTGCCAGCAGCCTACTCAAGTCCCGACTAGCGGGAGGCTTCTCCTACAATGAGCAGTACTTC | CASSLLKSRLAGGFSYNEQYF
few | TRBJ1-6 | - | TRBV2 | TGTGCCAGCAGTGAAAGTTCACCCCTCCACTTT | CASSESSPLHF
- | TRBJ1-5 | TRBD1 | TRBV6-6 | TGTGCCAGCAGGGGACAGGGGAAGGGTAGGTCCCAGCATTTT | CASRGQGKGRSQHF
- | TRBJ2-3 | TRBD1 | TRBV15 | TGTGCCACCAGCAGAGAGGGACAGGGAAGGGCGTTTCGGGCAGATACGCAGTATTTT | CATSREGQGRAFRADTQYF
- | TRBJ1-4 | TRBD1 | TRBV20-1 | TGCAGTGCTACTAAGGGGGCCCCTAATGAAAAACTGTTTTTT | CSATKGAPNEKLFF
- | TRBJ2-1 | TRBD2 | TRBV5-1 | TGCGCCAGCAGCGTGAGGGGACCAGCGGGAGTTACATACAATGAGCAGTTCTTC | CASSVRGPAGVTYNEQFF
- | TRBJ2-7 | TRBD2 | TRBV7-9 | TGTGCCAGCAGCTCGGGACTATACTACGAGCAGTACTTC | CASSSGLYYEQYF
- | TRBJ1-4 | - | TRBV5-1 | TGCGCCAGCAGCTTCCGCAGCTTGAATGAAAAACTGTTTTTT | CASSFRSLNEKLFF
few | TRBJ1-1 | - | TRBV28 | TGTGCCAGCAGTCGGGAGTTCATGAACACTGAAGCTTTCTTT | CASSREFMNTEAFF
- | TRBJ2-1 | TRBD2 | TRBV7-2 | TGTGCCAGCGGCTTAGCGAGCGGGGGGGCCTACAATGAGCAGTTCTTC | CASGLASGGAYNEQFF